This record concerns one T cell receptor (beta chain) sequence. Its specificity is unknown. Other DNA variants within this sample encode the same CDR3. Germline assignment: CDR1 SQVTM and CDR2 ANQGSEA. The CDR3 is made up of 12 amino acids. Trimming pared 4 bases from V and 4 bases from J, leaving 10 bases between. The data belong to a study of shared clonotypes between healthy human individuals. On the study more broadly: Each donor's CD4 naive and CD4 memory cells filled three plates apiece, CD8 naive two, and CD8 memory one.

Overall study findings and caveats: Lower generation probabilities were found for non-shared clonotypes than for those shared by all four donors. Blood was the sole source, and tissue repertoires probably differ. Inspection by rarefaction showed sorted-subset sequencing to be incomplete despite large depth.

In the naive CD8 group, cells lacked CD45RO and were positively selected for CCR7, so terminally differentiated effector memory CD45RA+ cells were left out. The protocol was immunoSEQ multiplex PCR, while the TCRdb copy is restricted to in-frame clones and leaves out a portion. The sample has about 2 million clones; over 85% are singletons. The sample taken for sequencing was naive CD8+ T cells sorted from blood. The TCR was taken from a man aged 18 to 29 in good health. This chain joins TRBV29-1 and TRBJ1-2; D is unclear. CDR3 nucleotides: TGCAGCGTTGCAGGAGACGGCTATGGCTACACCTTC. Its translation: CSVAGDGYGYTF.